This TCR beta chain stems from a study of blood T cell repertoires in COVID-19. Overall study: Sites across the United States, Italy and Spain contributed samples from acute and convalescent COVID-19. T cells, B-cell-depleted T cells, or PBMCs provided the cDNA or gDNA that served as material.

Original processing methods: Researchers report that nucleated cell counts were estimated from reference gene primer amplification. Assay used: immunoSEQ multiplex PCR; TCRdb lists only in-frame clones, some missing. D and trimming were read from the DNA, whereas the V and J calls and clone size are those reported in that table. The data show roughly 120,000 clones, with 90% seen just once and about 3.5% held by the top ten. The TCR originated in a man aged 50-60 years with active COVID-19. Material for sequencing was peripheral blood.

The CDR3 DNA reads as TGTGCCAGCAGCGACCGGGACAGGAACAATGAGCAGTTCTTC. It translates to CASSDRDRNNEQFF. The chain joins TRBV7-9 to TRBJ2-1; 8 bases map to TRBD1. V lost 5 bases and J lost 5; bases outside the gene matches: 5. The CDR3 length is 14 residues. Germline CDR1 SEHNR, CDR2 FQNEAQ (reference sequence).